Following are 2 T cell receptor beta chains from one sample sequenced in a study of blood T cell repertoires in COVID-19. The method was immunoSEQ multiplex PCR; TCRdb's version includes in-frame clones alone and lacks a portion of them. The repertoire includes over 130,000 clones, about 80% of them detected once, and roughly 15% sits in the top ten. Sequencing was done on a sample of peripheral blood. The origin of the receptors is a man aged 50 or older with acute or convalescent COVID-19.

The rearrangement joins TRBV3-1 (or the pseudogene TRBV3-2) to TRBJ2-1, with TRBD2 identical over 8 bases. V dropped 3 bases and J dropped 1; count of bases not matched to a gene: 2. The CDR3 loop spans 15 amino acids. Germline CDR1 and CDR2: LGHDT and YNNKEL (reference sequence). The CDR3 here is CASSQPGGSYNEQFF. As DNA, the CDR3 is TGTGCCAGCAGCCAGCCGGGGGGGTCCTACAATGAGCAGTTCTTC.

V and J are TRBV12-5 and TRBJ2-5; tentatively, D is TRBD2 (5 bases). Germline V gives CDR1 LGHNT, CDR2 FRNRAP. V was pared by 0 bases and J by 7 bases, with 18 bases between. CDR3 size: 16 residues. CDR3 DNA: TGTGCTAGTGGTTTGGTACGGAATCAGGTAGCGTGGACCCAGTACTTC. Amino acid sequence: CASGLVRNQVAWTQYF.